Here is one TCR beta chain with its context. Germline values: CDR1 MNHNY, CDR2 SVGAGI (reference sequence). V gave up 7 bases and J gave up 9 bases, with 25 bases separating them. The CDR3 has 16 residues. This sample is drawn from a study of blood T cell repertoires in COVID-19. Whole-study context: Sites in the United States, Italy and Spain provided acute and convalescent COVID-19 samples. Sources were T cells, B-cell-depleted T cells, or PBMCs; the material itself was cDNA or gDNA.

Repertoires were generated with immunoSEQ multiplex PCR, while TCRdb's copy carries only in-frame clones and drops some. The sample records about 39,000 clones, around 76% being singletons. The gene calls are TRBV6-6 and TRBJ2-1; TRBD2 is a possible D gene (6 bases). The source material was peripheral blood. This sequence was found in a man aged 80 or over with acute or convalescent COVID-19. CDR3 sequence reads: CASTHRRVLAAVEQFF. The CDR3 DNA reads as TGTGCCAGCACCCACAGAAGGGTACTAGCCGCGGTTGAGCAGTTCTTC.